The rows below give T cell receptor beta chains drawn from one sample of a study of cytomegalovirus exposure and HLA in healthy donors. Produced via immunoSEQ multiplex PCR; TCRdb's table is partial and in-frame only. The sample yields fewer than 200,000 clones, around four fifths seen once. The specimen sequenced was PBMCs. Source of these receptors: a woman aged 18-29 years in good health and CMV-seronegative. Each CDR3 is given with its conserved first and last residue.

V,CDR3
TRBV6-1,CASSGRVVNYGYTF
TRBV6-4,CASSDSWGGPLHF
TRBV28,CASSLGPSGKTQYF
TRBV4-1,CASSQDTGTDSNQPQHF
TRBV4-1,CASSQDPRPANYGYTF
TRBV9,CASSAGYYNEQFF
TRBV5-4,CATTTGSISGANVLTF
TRBV7-9,CASSPAPRTGAYEQYF
TRBV18,CASSPPAGGSYEQYF
TRBV5-1,CASSLDSGRPGEQYF
TRBV6-6,CASSSAAGSNQPQHF
TRBV5-6,CASSLHTSTDTQYF
TRBV18,CASSPRGDHLNTEAFF
TRBV19,CASSMSQVGNQPQHF
TRBV21-1,CASSKRQTGTMCYEQYF
TRBV9,CASSPGGEKLFF
TRBV2,CASSPQGPLHF
TRBV7-2,CASSLRDRATDTQYF
TRBV18,CASSSKGGDTEAFF
TRBV11-3,CASSQTDNNEQFF
TRBV4-1,CASSQIGLAGSTDTQYF
TRBV6-6,CASRERQGGTYEQYF
TRBV27,CASSSPRDKNYEQYF
TRBV6-5,CASTPGGLHNSPLHF